This TCR beta chain was identified in a study of T cells after yellow fever vaccination. Study-wide findings and caveats: A minor fraction of clonotypes spanned both CD4 and CD8 compartments.

Via MiXCR, TCRdb re-called the 5' RACE reads, giving one row per CDR3 protein. The table lists 250,000 to 350,000 distinct CDR3 sequences, 6.8% of them singletons. The CDR3 length is 14 residues. Trimming cost V 0 bases and J 6 bases, with 12 bases left between them. Germline values: CDR1 LGHDT, CDR2 YNNKEL (reference sequence). This clonotype was detected only a few times. Its cognate antigen is unknown. This clonotype originated in a man aged 18 to 29 who received the YFV17D yellow fever vaccine. The sample consisted of PBMCs, taken roughly 45 days after the first yellow fever vaccination. J is TRBJ2-7 and V is TRBV3-1; D gene ambiguous. CDR3 nucleotide sequence: TGTGCCAGCAGCCAAGAACAGCCTCGGGCCGAGCAGTACTTC. It yields the protein CASSQEQPRAEQYF.